This T cell receptor (beta chain) was found in a study of cytomegalovirus exposure and HLA in healthy donors. Overall study context: There were under 140 million unique TCR beta sequences, drawn from about 200 million T cells, in an earlier analysis.

Although they were nominally healthy when sampled, donors likely had unrecorded immune exposures. The PCR ran on 60 Vbeta and 13 Jbeta primers. Clones were sequenced by immunoSEQ multiplex PCR, and TCRdb holds only the in-frame ones, with some missing. The sample yields 90,000 to 120,000 clones, 82% seen once. The J segment lost 4 bases and the V segment lost 5 bases, leaving 3 bases of the junction unmatched. Germline CDR1 is MNHEY and CDR2 is SVGAGI. This CDR3 comprises 13 residues. Study-wide points: A previous analysis found most TCR beta V segments productive roughly 90% or roughly 30% of the time.

A word on this clone: The antigen remains undetermined.

The receptor was isolated from a young man in good health and CMV-seropositive. V and J are TRBV6-5 and TRBJ1-1; 8 nucleotides line up with TRBD1. The specimen sequenced was PBMCs. The CDR3, as DNA: TGTGCCAGCAGTCACACAGGGGGCACTGAAGCTTTCTTT. Translation gives CASSHTGGTEAFF.